This T cell receptor beta chain was obtained from a study of OX40 agonist ivuxolimab in advanced cancers. Study information: Ivuxolimab, an agonist antibody against OX40 (CD134), was given to patients. Each patient was given ivuxolimab into a vein every 2 weeks, at 0.01 to 10 mg/kg.

This CDR3 has 15 amino acids. Germline CDR1 GTSNPN, CDR2 SVGIG (reference sequence). The V end was cut by 3 bases, the J end by 2 bases, with 15 bases between. To note about this clone: Its matching antigen is unknown.

Study-wide results and limits: Fewer expanded clones were found on average in CD4+ than in CD8+ T cells.

Profiling relied on immunoSEQ multiplex PCR, and the TCRdb table lists in-frame clones only, not all of them. This table has about 100,000 clones, over 75% appearing once. The rearrangement uses TRBV30 and TRBJ2-3; no firm D call. This sequence originates from an adult with an advanced solid tumor such as melanoma, head and neck, liver or kidney cancer. The sequencing used CD4+ or CD8+ T cells sorted from blood, collected in a trial of the OX40 agonist ivuxolimab. The CDR3 protein is CAWSVRVQYTDTQYF. CDR3 coding DNA: TGTGCCTGGAGCGTAAGGGTCCAATACACAGATACGCAGTATTTT.